The 26 T cell receptor beta chains given below trace back to one sample, sequenced in a study of T-cell memory formation after mild COVID-19. TCRdb reanalysed the 5' RACE reads using MiXCR and keeps one entry per CDR3 protein. The sample holds 470,000 or so distinct CDR3 sequences, 20% seen once. The sample was PBMCs or a T cell subset sorted from them (not recorded which). The source of these receptors is an adult woman who had mild COVID-19 (a few samples of this study predate the infection). Cell type and time point are not known.

This chain uses TRBV9 with TRBJ1-3; TRBD1 matches at 9 bases. This CDR3 has 15 amino acids. Germline V gene lookup returns CDR1 SGDLS and CDR2 YYNGEE. V trimming: 4 bases; J trimming: 3 bases; junction bases outside the gene matches: 5. The CDR3 coding sequence is TGTGCCAGCAGCCCCCCGACAGGGGGTGGAAACACCATATATTTT. Its translation: CASSPPTGGGNTIYF.

This clonotype was found a few times. The J gene is TRBJ2-6, the V gene TRBV7-2; 7 nucleotides align to TRBD1. Germline V gives CDR1 SGHTA, CDR2 FQGNSA. CDR3 length: 18 amino acids. The V and J ends lost 5 bases and 0 bases, in that order; junction bases with no gene match: 10. CDR3 protein: CASSPYRGVLSGANVLTF. CDR3 bases: TGTGCCAGCAGCCCCTACAGGGGTGTTCTCTCTGGGGCCAACGTCCTGACTTTC.

This chain connects TRBV5-1 to TRBJ1-2; D gene unclear. Germline values: CDR1 SGHRS, CDR2 YFSETQ. This CDR3 has 12 residues. Trimming took 3 bases from V and 2 from J, leaving 5 bases between them. The CDR3 loop reads CASSYKNYGYTF. CDR3 nucleotides: TGCGCCAGCAGCTACAAAAACTATGGCTACACCTTC.

The chain links TRBV7-2 to TRBJ2-2, with 9 bases aligning to TRBD1. After removal of 5 bases from V and 6 bases from J, the junction contained 4 bases not matched to a gene. The CDR3 consists of 14 residues. Germline CDR1 reads SGHTA; CDR2 reads FQGNSA. This chain's CDR3 is CASSPQGAAGELFF. The CDR3 DNA follows: TGTGCCAGCAGCCCACAGGGGGCGGCCGGGGAGCTGTTTTTT.

The chain couples TRBV5-6 to TRBJ2-5; perhaps TRBD1 as D (6 bases). Germline CDR1 SGHDT, CDR2 YYEEEE. Trimming took off 6 bases at V and 5 bases at J, with 20 bases between the two ends. The CDR3 extends over 15 amino acids. CDR3 in amino acids: CASTGGGSSPETQYF. As DNA, the CDR3 is TGTGCCAGCACCGGTGGGGGCTCTAGCCCGGAGACCCAGTACTTC.

This chain links TRBV9 with TRBJ2-3; 7 bases fit TRBD1. Germline V gives CDR1 SGDLS, CDR2 YYNGEE. The trim removed 8 bases at V and 1 base at J, leaving 10 bases unmatched. The CDR3 spans 15 residues. Written as DNA, the CDR3 is TGTGCCAGTACCCGACAGGGTTGGGGCACAGATACGCAGTATTTT. It specifies CASTRQGWGTDTQYF.

The chain has TRBV5-1 and TRBJ2-1; D not certain. V lost 0 bases and J 4 bases, leaving 17 bases between the germline ends. This CDR3 has 17 amino acids. From germline, CDR1 is SGHRS and CDR2 YFSETQ. This CDR3 reads CASSLDLTPQAYNEQFF. CDR3 nucleotide sequence: TGCGCCAGCAGCTTGGATCTTACGCCCCAAGCGTACAATGAGCAGTTCTTC.

This clonotype was observed a few times. The CDR3 sequence is CASSLGLTSGFEQFF. The CDR3 coding sequence is TGTGCCAGCAGTTTGGGCCTAACTAGCGGTTTTGAGCAGTTCTTC. The rearrangement uses TRBV6-5 and TRBJ2-1; 8 bases fit TRBD2. With V trimmed by 4 bases and J by 9 bases, 11 bases remained unmatched. The V gene's germline CDR1 is MNHEY and CDR2 SVGAGI. CDR3 size: 15 residues.

This clonotype turned up a few times. This rearrangement joins TRBV12-3 or TRBV12-4 to TRBJ2-7; 7 positions match TRBD1. The CDR3 has 15 amino acids. Germline trimming cut 3 bases from V and 9 bases from J; bases unmatched to any gene: 14. The CDR3 bases are TGTGCCAGCAGTTTGCTTCTTTTGACCCCAGGGGGGCAGTACTTC. Translation gives CASSLLLLTPGGQYF.

In this sample, this clonotype turned up a few times. J is TRBJ2-6 and V is TRBV12-3 or TRBV12-4; tentatively, D is TRBD2 (5 bases). V was shortened by 5 bases and J by 0 bases, with 23 bases between the two germline ends. The CDR3 length is 20 residues. The CDR3, as DNA: TGTGCCAGCAGTCCCACCTCCTCATCGGGAAGCAGCTCTGGGGCCAACGTCCTGACTTTC. Translated, it gives CASSPTSSSGSSSGANVLTF.

This clonotype was seen a handful of times. The chain uses TRBV15 and TRBJ2-5, with D possibly being TRBD2 (6 bases). CDR3 length equals 13 residues. Trimming shortened V by 5 bases and J by 4 bases, and 11 bases separated the two germline ends. Germline CDR1 LNHNV, CDR2 YYDKDF (reference sequence). CDR3 loop: CATSRHGGETQYF. The CDR3 coding sequence is TGTGCCACCAGCCGCCACGGGGGAGAGACCCAGTACTTC.

CDR3 coding DNA: TGTGCCAGCAGCTTGGATGGGCGGGAGTACGGCACAGATACGCAGTATTTT. Translation gives CASSLDGREYGTDTQYF. The chain joins TRBV7-3 to TRBJ2-3, with 7 positions matching TRBD2. Germline-derived CDR1 and CDR2 are SGHTA and FQGTGA. CDR3 length: 17 residues. V shed 3 bases, J shed 1 base, and the junction held 10 bases outside the gene matches. The whole variable domain, remainder taken from reference TRBV7-3 and TRBJ2-3, is GAGVSQTPSNKVTEKGKYVELRCDPISGHTALYWYRQSLGQGPEFLIYFQGTGAADDSGLPNDRFFAVRPEGSVSTLKIQRTERGDSAVYLCASSLDGREYGTDTQYFGPGTRLTVL.

This clonotype was found a few times. The genes are TRBV12-3 or TRBV12-4 and TRBJ2-7; 9 bases are shared with TRBD1. This CDR3 is 16 amino acids long. J gave up 4 bases and V 5 bases, and 12 bases lay outside the gene matches. Here the CDR3 DNA reads TGTGCCAGCAGTCCAACCTGGGACAGGGTCGGGTACGAGCAGTACTTC. It is translated as CASSPTWDRVGYEQYF.

There are a few counts of this clonotype. The V gene is TRBV24-1, the J gene TRBJ2-5; D unclear. This CDR3 spans 11 amino acids. Between the trimmed V and J ends, which lost 10 bases and 2 bases, there was a span of 7 bases. From germline, CDR1 is KGHDR and CDR2 SFDVKD. The DNA of the CDR3 is TGTGCCACTGAGAAACAAGAGACCCAGTACTTC. Protein sequence: CATEKQETQYF.

V is TRBV4-3 and J is TRBJ1-6, with 8 bases that match TRBD1. The length of the CDR3 is 16 residues. In germline, CDR1 is LGHNA, CDR2 YSLEER. Trimming removed 0 bases from V and 9 bases from J; junction bases left unmatched: 7. The CDR3 region has the DNA TGCGCCAGCAGCCAAGATCGCGCAGGGGGCGGTTCACCCCTCCACTTT. This codes for CASSQDRAGGGSPLHF.

In its sample, this clonotype was seen once. The rearrangement uses TRBV13 and TRBJ1-2; D may be TRBD1 (5 bases). The CDR3 loop spans 15 amino acids. Germline CDR1 reads PRHDT; CDR2 reads FYEKMQ (reference sequence). V shed 3 bases and J shed 4 bases, with 15 bases lying between them. The CDR3 sequence: CASSLGTNGFYGYTF. In DNA form, the CDR3 reads TGTGCCAGCAGCTTGGGGACTAACGGTTTCTATGGCTACACCTTC.

DNA of the CDR3: TGTGCCAGCAGTTTAACGACAGGGGGCGAGCAGTACTTC. Amino acids: CASSLTTGGEQYF. The chain recombines TRBV12-3 or TRBV12-4 with TRBJ2-7, with 9 bases aligning to TRBD1. Trimming at V came to 2 bases and at J to 6 bases, leaving 2 bases not matched to a gene. This CDR3 is 13 amino acids long.

This clonotype was found a few times. The chain combines TRBV4-1 with TRBJ2-7; 12 bases align to TRBD1. V shed 4 bases, J shed 6 bases, and the junction held 7 bases outside the gene matches. The CDR3 extends over 15 amino acids. Germline assignment: CDR1 MGHRA and CDR2 YSYEKL. The CDR3 DNA follows: TGCGCCAGCAGCCCAAGGGACAGGGGGCTCAGCGAGCAGTACTTC. Protein product: CASSPRDRGLSEQYF.

This clonotype was found many times. This chain joins TRBV9 and TRBJ2-1; D unresolved. V was trimmed by 0 bases and J by 7 bases, leaving 5 bases between them. Germline CDR1 and CDR2: SGDLS and YYNGEE. The CDR3 covers 12 residues. The CDR3 loop is CASSVGVNEQFF. The CDR3 coding sequence is TGTGCCAGCAGCGTAGGTGTTAATGAGCAGTTCTTC.

This clonotype was counted only a few times. The gene calls are TRBV9 and TRBJ2-2, with a weak D call TRBD2 (6 bases). The germline V gene encodes CDR1 SGDLS and CDR2 YYNGEE. The CDR3 covers 13 residues. The V end was cut by 4 bases, the J end by 6 bases, with 10 bases between. The CDR3 DNA follows: TGTGCCAGCAGCCAACCGGGGGCCGGGGAGCTGTTTTTT. It specifies CASSQPGAGELFF.

In this sample, this clonotype turned up a few times. V is TRBV7-9 and J is TRBJ2-5; perhaps TRBD1 as D (7 bases). CDR1 and CDR2 (germline): SEHNR, FQNEAQ (reference sequence). The CDR3 runs 15 residues. With 2 bases removed from V and 5 bases from J, the gap between germline ends came to 15 bases. Here the CDR3 DNA reads TGTGCCAGCAGCTTACAGGGGGGTCTTGGGGAGACCCAGTACTTC. The encoded protein is CASSLQGGLGETQYF.

This clonotype was detected a few times. The chain has TRBV20-1 and TRBJ1-1; D not certain. V was cut by 6 bases and J by 0 bases, with 14 bases left in between. Germline-derived CDR1 and CDR2 are DFQATT and SNEGSKA (reference sequence). The CDR3 has 14 residues. In DNA form, the CDR3 reads TGCAGTGCCTACATTCTAGTGATGAACACTGAAGCTTTCTTT. This translates into CSAYILVMNTEAFF.

The chain recombines TRBV5-1 with TRBJ2-3; no reliable D call. CDR1 and CDR2 from the germline V gene are SGHRS and YFSETQ. This CDR3 spans 15 amino acids. V was pared by 0 bases and J by 6 bases, with 14 bases between. CDR3 coding DNA: TGCGCCAGCAGCTTGGTTGGGATAGAAGGGGATACGCAGTATTTT. Translation: CASSLVGIEGDTQYF.

This clonotype was detected many times. The chain carries TRBV25-1 and TRBJ1-2; perhaps TRBD1 as D (5 bases). Trimming stripped 3 bases from V and 13 bases from J, with 15 bases between. Germline loops: CDR1 MGHDK, CDR2 SYGVNS. This CDR3 is built from 12 residues. The CDR3 sequence is CASSDHRDFPTF. CDR3 coding DNA: TGTGCCAGCAGTGACCACCGGGACTTCCCCACCTTC.

The gene calls are TRBV29-1 and TRBJ1-2; D gene unclear. Trimming removed 3 bases at V and 6 bases at J, with 14 bases between. CDR1 and CDR2 from the germline V gene are SQVTM and ANQGSEA. The length of the CDR3 is 13 residues. The CDR3 sequence: CSVDGSGGHGYTF. The CDR3 DNA reads TGCAGCGTTGATGGGTCAGGCGGGCATGGCTACACCTTC.

With respect to this clonotype: An end of the junction differs from the germline gene, which may be a read error. The rearrangement links TRBV12-3 or TRBV12-4 to TRBJ2-2, with D perhaps TRBD2 (5 bases). The CDR3 runs 15 residues. The CDR3 nucleotides read TGTGCCAGCACTTTAAACGGGATCAACACCGGGGAGCTGTTTTTT. As protein: CASTLNGINTGELFF.